These T cell receptor beta chains were read from a single sample in a study of shared clonotypes between healthy human individuals. The protocol was immunoSEQ multiplex PCR, while the TCRdb copy is restricted to in-frame clones and leaves out a portion. The table lists millions of clones, about 95% of them singletons. Sequenced: naive CD8+ T cells sorted from blood. These receptors came from a man aged 18 to 29 in good health. CDR3s include the opening cysteine and the closing phenylalanine or tryptophan. D genes are given only for firm matches. Part of the rows lack a size; the others show once, few, many or a class for expanded clones.

D	J	V	size	CDR3	DNA
.	TRBJ1-1	TRBV9	.	CASSTGAMNTEAFF	TGTGCCAGCAGCACCGGGGCTATGAACACTGAAGCTTTCTTT
.	TRBJ2-7	TRBV27	.	CASSLGASSYEQYF	TGTGCCAGCAGTTTAGGGGCTAGTAGCTACGAGCAGTACTTC
.	TRBJ1-2	TRBV11-2	once	CASSLDPRVRGGYGYTF	TGTGCCAGCAGCTTAGACCCGCGAGTCAGGGGAGGTTATGGCTACACCTTC
.	TRBJ2-2	TRBV7-9	.	CASSLAPSGELFF	TGTGCCAGCAGCTTGGCCCCGTCAGGGGAGCTGTTTTTT
.	TRBJ2-7	TRBV21-1	.	CASSKDGRTGKSSYEQYF	TGTGCCAGCAGCAAAGACGGAAGGACAGGGAAGAGCTCCTACGAGCAGTACTTC
.	TRBJ2-5	TRBV29-1	.	CSVEMGEYQETQYF	TGCAGCGTTGAGATGGGGGAGTACCAAGAGACCCAGTACTTC
TRBD1	TRBJ1-2	TRBV6-5	.	CASRPGTVHGYTF	TGTGCCAGCAGGCCCGGGACAGTCCATGGCTACACCTTC
TRBD2	TRBJ2-1	TRBV5-1	.	CASSTGLAGGVNYNEQFF	TGCGCCAGCAGCACTGGACTAGCGGGAGGGGTGAACTACAATGAGCAGTTCTTC
TRBD1	TRBJ2-1	TRBV28	.	CASRQTGSNEQFF	TGTGCCAGCAGGCAGACAGGGTCCAATGAGCAGTTCTTC
TRBD1	TRBJ1-2	TRBV30	.	CAARGIGYGYTF	TGTGCGGCCAGGGGGATCGGCTATGGCTACACCTTC
TRBD1	TRBJ2-7	TRBV5-4	.	CASSPPGQPYEQYF	TGTGCCAGCAGCCCCCCGGGACAGCCCTACGAGCAGTACTTC
TRBD2	TRBJ2-3	TRBV5-4	.	CASSSWTSDTDTQYF	TGTGCCAGCAGCTCTTGGACTAGCGACACAGATACGCAGTATTTT
TRBD1	TRBJ1-1	TRBV29-1	.	CSVGPGTGTMNTEAFF	TGCAGCGTCGGTCCCGGGACAGGGACCATGAACACTGAAGCTTTCTTT
TRBD2	TRBJ2-1	TRBV7-9	.	CASSLPGLAGDNEQFF	TGTGCCAGCAGCTTACCGGGACTAGCGGGAGACAATGAGCAGTTCTTC
.	TRBJ2-1	TRBV7-8	once	CASSFSDLSSYNEQFF	TGTGCCAGCAGCTTTAGCGACCTAAGCTCCTACAATGAGCAGTTCTTC
.	TRBJ2-7	TRBV4-1	.	CASSQAGQGPYEQYF	TGCGCCAGCAGCCAAGCGGGGCAGGGACCCTACGAGCAGTACTTC
.	TRBJ2-7	TRBV4-1	.	CASSLYGPQEQYF	TGCGCCAGCAGCCTCTACGGGCCCCAGGAGCAGTACTTC
.	TRBJ1-2	TRBV6-6	.	CASSAGEGYTF	TGTGCCAGCAGTGCAGGGGAAGGCTACACCTTC
.	TRBJ2-3	TRBV12-5	.	CASALGWGADTQYF	TGTGCTAGTGCTCTGGGGTGGGGGGCAGATACGCAGTATTTT
.	TRBJ1-2	TRBV11-2	few	CASSLVVGYTF	TGTGCCAGCAGCTTAGTGGTTGGCTACACCTTC
TRBD2	TRBJ2-3	TRBV4-1	.	CASSPLSILAGRETDTQYF	TGCGCCAGCAGCCCCCTCTCTATCCTAGCGGGCCGGGAGACAGATACGCAGTATTTT
.	TRBJ1-1	TRBV19	.	CASSWGQNTEAFF	TGTGCCAGTTCGTGGGGGCAAAACACTGAAGCTTTCTTT
.	TRBJ2-5	TRBV7-2	.	CASSLSGGWQETQYF	TGTGCCAGCAGCTTATCGGGGGGCTGGCAAGAGACCCAGTACTTC
.	TRBJ2-7	TRBV11-2	.	CASSLDLNPSYEQYF	TGTGCCAGCAGCTTAGATCTCAACCCCTCCTACGAGCAGTACTTC
.	TRBJ1-1	TRBV19	.	CASSPAPSGSVLRAFF	TGTGCCAGTAGTCCCGCCCCCAGTGGCTCGGTTTTGCGAGCTTTCTTT
.	TRBJ1-4	TRBV4-1	.	CASSPGEAVEKLFF	TGCGCCAGCAGCCCGGGGGAGGCGGTTGAAAAACTGTTTTTT
.	TRBJ1-6	TRBV6-5	.	CASSPGVGFHF	TGTGCCAGCAGCCCAGGGGTAGGCTTCCACTTT
.	TRBJ1-2	TRBV10-1	.	CASRRRGTPARGYTF	TGCGCCAGCCGCCGGCGAGGGACTCCCGCACGGGGCTACACCTTC
TRBD1	TRBJ1-2	TRBV4-1	.	CASSQGDSQTANYGYTF	TGCGCCAGCAGCCAAGGGGACAGCCAAACAGCTAACTATGGCTACACCTTC
TRBD1	TRBJ1-1	TRBV5-4	once	CASSIQGQGISEAFF	TGTGCCAGCAGCATACAAGGACAGGGGATCTCTGAAGCTTTCTTT
.	TRBJ2-7	TRBV10-2	.	CASSEGVEQYF	TGCGCCAGCAGTGAGGGGGTCGAGCAGTACTTC
.	TRBJ2-7	TRBV27	.	CASSLRDGSYEQYF	TGTGCCAGCAGTTTACGAGACGGTTCCTACGAGCAGTACTTC
.	TRBJ2-5	TRBV5-6	.	CASSLGLQETQYF	TGTGCCAGCAGCTTGGGACTTCAAGAGACCCAGTACTTC
.	TRBJ1-1	TRBV5-6	.	CASSTDGTEAFF	TGTGCCAGCAGCACGGACGGGACTGAAGCTTTCTTT
TRBD1	TRBJ1-5	TRBV2	.	CASSTGDSGFNQPQHF	TGTGCCAGCAGTACAGGGGACTCGGGGTTCAATCAGCCCCAGCATTTT
.	TRBJ1-1	TRBV6-5	.	CASSYSGLGTEAFF	TGTGCCAGCAGTTACTCCGGACTGGGCACTGAAGCTTTCTTT
TRBD1	TRBJ1-5	TRBV19	once	CASSISTGASNQPQHF	TGTGCCAGTAGTATATCAACAGGGGCCTCCAATCAGCCCCAGCATTTT